This T cell receptor beta chain originates from a study of T cells in Graves' hyperthyroidism and ophthalmopathy. V was cut by 0 bases and J by 3 bases, with 12 bases left in between. CDR1 and CDR2 from the germline V gene are SGHRS and YFSETQ. The CDR3 runs 15 residues. Researchers took RNA transcripts and amplified the TCR beta CDR3 regions from them. First-round RT-PCR with HTBI primers amplified the TCR CDR3 region. One entry per CDR3 protein, called by TCRdb with MiXCR from the multiplex PCR reads. Among roughly 800,000 distinct CDR3 sequences listed, 38% were seen once. The chain employs TRBV5-1 and TRBJ1-1; D might be TRBD1 (5 bases). The sequenced sample consisted of blood. The TCR sequence derives from a man aged 18 to 35 with Graves' hyperthyroidism. This chain's CDR3 is CASSLEGPPYTEAFF. The CDR3 nucleotides read TGCGCCAGCAGCTTGGAGGGGCCACCTTACACTGAAGCTTTCTTT.